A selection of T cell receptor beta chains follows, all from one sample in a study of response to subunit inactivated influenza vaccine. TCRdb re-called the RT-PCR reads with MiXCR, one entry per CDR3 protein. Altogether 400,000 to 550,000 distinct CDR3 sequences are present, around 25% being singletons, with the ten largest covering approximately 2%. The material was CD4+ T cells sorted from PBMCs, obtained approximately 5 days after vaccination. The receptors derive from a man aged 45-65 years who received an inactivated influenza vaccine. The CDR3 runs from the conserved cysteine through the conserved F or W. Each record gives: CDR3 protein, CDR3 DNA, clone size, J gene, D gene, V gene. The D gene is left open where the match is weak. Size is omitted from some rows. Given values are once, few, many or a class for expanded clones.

CDR3: CAISETLTGGNSPLHF
DNA: TGTGCCATCAGTGAGACACTGACAGGGGGTAATTCACCCCTCCACTTT
size: NA
J: TRBJ1-6
D: TRBD1
V: TRBV10-3

CDR3: CASSQDHRANVLTF
DNA: TGCGCCAGCAGCCAAGACCACCGGGCCAACGTCCTGACTTTC
size: few
J: TRBJ2-6
D: NA
V: TRBV4-3

CDR3: CAAARGLSSTEAFF
DNA: TGTGCAGCCGCCCGCGGCTTATCCAGCACTGAAGCTTTCTTT
size: NA
J: TRBJ1-1
D: NA
V: TRBV5-6

CDR3: CSVQRIGGAHNTEAFF
DNA: TGCAGCGTCCAAAGGATAGGGGGCGCCCATAACACTGAAGCTTTCTTT
size: NA
J: TRBJ1-1
D: TRBD1
V: TRBV29-1

CDR3: CAISSGTRTDTQYF
DNA: TGTGCCATCAGCAGCGGCACCCGCACAGATACGCAGTATTTT
size: few
J: TRBJ2-3
D: NA
V: TRBV10-3

CDR3: CSVGGQGAWNEQFF
DNA: TGCAGCGTTGGGGGGCAGGGGGCTTGGAATGAGCAGTTCTTC
size: few
J: TRBJ2-1
D: TRBD1
V: TRBV29-1

CDR3: CASSPTGLPNEQFF
DNA: TGTGCCAGCAGTCCGACGGGACTACCCAATGAGCAGTTCTTC
size: NA
J: TRBJ2-1
D: TRBD2
V: TRBV12-3/TRBV12-4

CDR3: CASSFQATSTDTQYF
DNA: TGTGCCAGCAGCTTCCAGGCGACTAGCACAGATACGCAGTATTTT
size: few
J: TRBJ2-3
D: NA
V: TRBV7-3

CDR3: CASSRFLGADADTQYF
DNA: TGTGCCAGCAGCCGGTTTTTGGGGGCGGACGCAGATACGCAGTATTTT
size: NA
J: TRBJ2-3
D: NA
V: TRBV11-2

CDR3: CATSGQGGKQETQYF
DNA: TGTGCCACCAGTGGTCAAGGGGGCAAACAAGAGACCCAGTACTTC
size: once
J: TRBJ2-5
D: TRBD1
V: TRBV24-1

CDR3: CASSFVTLSTDTQYF
DNA: TGTGCCAGCAGCTTCGTAACGCTAAGCACAGATACGCAGTATTTT
size: NA
J: TRBJ2-3
D: NA
V: TRBV7-2

CDR3: CSAIEPGGAKNIQYF
DNA: TGCAGTGCTATTGAACCGGGCGGGGCCAAAAACATTCAGTACTTC
size: NA
J: TRBJ2-4
D: NA
V: TRBV20-1

CDR3: CSATRGAPNTGELFF
DNA: TGCAGTGCAACCAGAGGGGCCCCCAACACCGGGGAGCTGTTTTTT
size: few
J: TRBJ2-2
D: NA
V: TRBV20-1

CDR3: CASIVAGLANTGELFF
DNA: TGTGCCAGCATTGTAGCGGGATTGGCGAACACCGGGGAGCTGTTTTTT
size: few
J: TRBJ2-2
D: TRBD2
V: TRBV12-3/TRBV12-4

CDR3: CASSPIKGQGQSSYNEQFF
DNA: TGTGCCAGCTCACCAATAAAGGGACAGGGGCAAAGCTCCTACAATGAGCAGTTCTTC
size: few
J: TRBJ2-1
D: TRBD1
V: TRBV18

CDR3: CASSQEQQTYTDTQYF
DNA: TGTGCCAGCAGCCAAGAGCAGCAAACCTACACAGATACGCAGTATTTT
size: NA
J: TRBJ2-3
D: NA
V: TRBV4-2

CDR3: CASSLFKPTGSLENTGELFF
DNA: TGTGCCAGCAGCTTGTTTAAACCTACCGGGAGCCTTGAGAACACCGGGGAGCTGTTTTTT
size: once
J: TRBJ2-2
D: NA
V: TRBV5-6